This T cell receptor beta chain was profiled in a study of post-analysis software for immune sequencing data. Across the study: Patients had relapsing-remitting, secondary progressive or progressive-relapsing multiple sclerosis; some lacked subtype. General study findings and limits: TRBV segments more frequent in patients than in controls numbered five and included TRBV5-6, TRBV5-1 and TRBV20-1. Clustering by F measure revealed strong co-clustering among samples prepared together in one batch.

Concerning this clonotype: Its cognate antigen is unknown.

Included in the TCR beta cDNA libraries were unique molecular identifiers. TCRdb reanalysed the PCR reads using MiXCR and keeps one entry per CDR3 protein. The table has some 700,000 distinct CDR3 sequences, over 45% seen once. CDR1 is MNHEY and CDR2 is SMNVEV in the germline V gene (reference sequence). The length of the CDR3 is 13 residues. Sequencing input: blood. V gene TRBV27 combines with J gene TRBJ2-5, with no clear D. The J call may be in error: the DNA end matches TRBJ2-7 better. This clonotype was sampled from a girl between 2 and 10 years old with multiple sclerosis. The DNA of the CDR3 is TGTGCCAGCACAGGTCAGGCCGACCTCGAGCAGTACTTC. Its translation is CASTGQADLEQYF.